This is a list of T cell receptor beta chains from one sample in a study of CXCR3-negative and CXCR3-positive naive CD8 T cells. TCRdb reprocessed the 5' RACE reads; each CDR3 protein has one entry and no DNA is given. The table lists approximately 140,000 distinct CDR3 sequences. The sequencing input was naive CXCR3+ CD8+ T cells from blood. These receptors were obtained from a human donor in good health. Some clones in this sample may be carry-over from other donors' samples. The CDR3 runs from the conserved cysteine through the conserved F or W.

>TRBJ2-3|17|TRBV4-1
CASSQQLAGDWADTQYF
>TRBJ2-5|13|TRBV6-6
CASSYSGDETQYF
>TRBJ2-4|14|TRBV15
CATSRLTGENIQYF
>TRBJ2-5|14|TRBV7-3
CASSPIAGGETQYF
>TRBJ1-2|13|TRBV2
CASTVPGEVGYTF
>TRBJ2-5|15|TRBV7-2
CASSLEGNPAETQYF
>TRBJ2-1|14|TRBV25-1
CASNNRGSYNEQFF
>TRBJ1-6|14|TRBV6-2/TRBV6-3
CASRDGTDPFPLHF
>TRBJ1-2|12|TRBV29-1
CSVEEGYYGYTF
>TRBJ2-7|12|TRBV28
CASSLSAYEQYF
>TRBJ2-5|16|TRBV10-3
CAISEERASGEETQYF
>TRBJ2-3|15|TRBV7-8
CASSEPGRGSDTQYF
>TRBJ1-2|16|TRBV29-1
CSVEDRAVQGNYGYTF
>TRBJ2-5|15|TRBV15
CATSISGTLQETQYF
>TRBJ2-2|17|TRBV7-2
CASSLIRGRLNTGELFF
>TRBJ2-1|15|TRBV9
CASSPQASSYNEQFF
>TRBJ2-7|16|TRBV7-6
CASSLASGSSRYEQYF
>TRBJ2-3|15|TRBV5-1
CASSLLGGWTDTQYF
>TRBJ2-3|15|TRBV5-1
CASSSLAATTDTQYF
>TRBJ1-2|16|TRBV29-1
CSVEVVVGGNYYGYTF
>TRBJ2-7|13|TRBV6-2/TRBV6-3
CASSPGPAGEQYF
>TRBJ2-7|14|TRBV27
CASSLRDRGEEQYF